This T cell receptor (beta chain) is from a study of T cell repertoires in cytomegalovirus infection. The germline V gene encodes CDR1 MDHEN and CDR2 SYDVKM. The trim removed 5 bases at V and 6 bases at J, leaving 10 bases unmatched. The CDR3 totals 15 residues. TCRdb ran MiXCR on the reads and lists one entry per CDR3 protein. This repertoire shows around 570,000 distinct CDR3 sequences, 35% to 50% found once; its top ten account for around 46%. A remark on this clonotype: Its target is not known.

This sample comprised cultured PBMCs, obtained from culture after CMV antigen stimulation. The TCR originated in a human donor in good health (CMV status not recorded). Some clones in this sample may be carry-over from other donors' samples. V gene TRBV28 combines with J gene TRBJ1-5; the match to TRBD1 covers 7 bases. The CDR3, as DNA: TGTGCCAGCAGTCCGAATTACAGGGGACCTCAGCCCCAGCATTTT. It specifies CASSPNYRGPQPQHF.